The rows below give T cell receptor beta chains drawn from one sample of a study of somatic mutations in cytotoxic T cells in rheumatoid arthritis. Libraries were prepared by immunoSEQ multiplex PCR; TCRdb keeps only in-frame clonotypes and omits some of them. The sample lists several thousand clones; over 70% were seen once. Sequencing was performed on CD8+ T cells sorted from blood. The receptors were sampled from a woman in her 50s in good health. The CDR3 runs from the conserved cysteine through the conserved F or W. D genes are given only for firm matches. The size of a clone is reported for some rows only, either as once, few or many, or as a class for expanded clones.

DNA: TGTGCCAGCAGTTTAGATAGGGAGTCAAATGAAAAACTGTTTTTT; CDR3: CASSLDRESNEKLFF; D: -; size: -; V: TRBV27; J: TRBJ1-4
DNA: TGTGCCAGTACCCCTCGGGGTAATTCACCCCTCCACTTT; CDR3: CASTPRGNSPLHF; D: -; size: -; V: TRBV19; J: TRBJ1-6
DNA: TGCGCCAGCAGCCAAGAAGCAGGGGAATATAGCAATCAGCCCCAGCATTTT; CDR3: CASSQEAGEYSNQPQHF; D: -; size: -; V: TRBV4-1; J: TRBJ1-5
DNA: TGTGCCAGCAGCTTAGCTCTCCACCCCGAGCAGTACTTC; CDR3: CASSLALHPEQYF; D: -; size: -; V: TRBV7-6; J: TRBJ2-7
DNA: TGTGCCAGCAGCTTACTCGGCGGGGAAAAACTGTTTTTT; CDR3: CASSLLGGEKLFF; D: -; size: -; V: TRBV6-6; J: TRBJ1-4
DNA: TGTGCCAGCAGGCCTACAGGGGACACTGAAGCTTTCTTT; CDR3: CASRPTGDTEAFF; D: TRBD1; size: -; V: TRBV27; J: TRBJ1-1
DNA: TGTGCCAGCAGCCAAAGTGAATTAGCGGACCAAGAGACCCAGTACTTC; CDR3: CASSQSELADQETQYF; D: -; size: few; V: TRBV4-2; J: TRBJ2-5
DNA: TGCAGCGTTTCCAGCGGGGGCTACGAGCAGTACTTC; CDR3: CSVSSGGYEQYF; D: TRBD2; size: once; V: TRBV29-1; J: TRBJ2-7
DNA: TGCAGCGTTGAAGATCGTGGGGAGCGGTACGAGCAGTACTTC; CDR3: CSVEDRGERYEQYF; D: -; size: few; V: TRBV29-1; J: TRBJ2-7
DNA: TGTGCCAGCAGCCCACAGGGGGCTTACTACGAGCAGTACTTC; CDR3: CASSPQGAYYEQYF; D: TRBD1; size: few; V: TRBV7-9; J: TRBJ2-7
DNA: TGTGCCAGCAGCTTAGGGTTGACAAACTACGAGCAGTACTTC; CDR3: CASSLGLTNYEQYF; D: -; size: few; V: TRBV7-9; J: TRBJ2-7
DNA: TGTGCCAGCAGTTCTCCCCGACAGGGGGCTTTATACGAGCAGTACTTC; CDR3: CASSSPRQGALYEQYF; D: TRBD1; size: few; V: TRBV28; J: TRBJ2-7
DNA: TGTGCCAGCAGCGTAGTGACGGGACAGGCTTTAGGTAAAAACATTCAGTACTTC; CDR3: CASSVVTGQALGKNIQYF; D: TRBD1; size: -; V: TRBV9; J: TRBJ2-4
DNA: TGTGCCAGACAGCTTACCGGGGAGCTGTTTTTT; CDR3: CARQLTGELFF; D: -; size: -; V: TRBV27; J: TRBJ2-2
DNA: TGTGCCAGCAGTTTATTGGCGGTCAAAAGCTCCTACGAGCAGTACTTC; CDR3: CASSLLAVKSSYEQYF; D: -; size: -; V: TRBV27; J: TRBJ2-7
DNA: TGTGCCAGCAGCTTATACAGAACCTACGAGCAGTACTTC; CDR3: CASSLYRTYEQYF; D: -; size: -; V: TRBV13; J: TRBJ2-7
DNA: TGTGCCAGCTCAGCTTGGACAGCGAACACCGGGGAGCTGTTTTTT; CDR3: CASSAWTANTGELFF; D: -; size: -; V: TRBV18; J: TRBJ2-2
DNA: TGTGCCAGCAGCGCAGGAGGCCCTACAGGGGGCACCACCGGGGAGCTGTTTTTT; CDR3: CASSAGGPTGGTTGELFF; D: TRBD1; size: -; V: TRBV9; J: TRBJ2-2
DNA: TGCGCCAGCAGCCAAGGCGCAGGAACGGGGGTCGAGCAGTACTTC; CDR3: CASSQGAGTGVEQYF; D: -; size: -; V: TRBV4-1; J: TRBJ2-7
DNA: TGTGCCAGCAGCTTGGGGGGCCAGACCTACGAGCAGTACTTC; CDR3: CASSLGGQTYEQYF; D: -; size: -; V: TRBV5-6; J: TRBJ2-7
DNA: TGCGCCAGCAGCCGAATAAGACAGTTTGGAGGGGAGCAGTACTTC; CDR3: CASSRIRQFGGEQYF; D: -; size: few; V: TRBV4-1; J: TRBJ2-7
DNA: TGTGCCAGCAGCACTCTAGCGGGTTACGAGCAGTACTTC; CDR3: CASSTLAGYEQYF; D: TRBD2; size: -; V: TRBV5-6; J: TRBJ2-7
DNA: TGTGCCATCAGTGACTTAGGAGGGACAGGGTGGAATACAGCCTACTACGAGCAGTACTTC; CDR3: CAISDLGGTGWNTAYYEQYF; D: TRBD1; size: -; V: TRBV10-3; J: TRBJ2-7
DNA: TGCGCCAGCAGCCCCCTACTAGAGTTCCCCAAGAATGAGCAGTTCTTC; CDR3: CASSPLLEFPKNEQFF; D: -; size: -; V: TRBV4-1; J: TRBJ2-1
DNA: TGTGCCAGCAGTCCCGGGACAGGGGGCTACGAGCAGTACTTC; CDR3: CASSPGTGGYEQYF; D: TRBD1; size: few; V: TRBV27; J: TRBJ2-7
DNA: TGTGCCAGCAGTTCTAGGTTGGACAGTTTGTCCTACGAGCAGTACTTC; CDR3: CASSSRLDSLSYEQYF; D: -; size: -; V: TRBV28; J: TRBJ2-7
DNA: TGTGCCAGCAGTTTGTTTAGCATTGGAAACACCATATATTTT; CDR3: CASSLFSIGNTIYF; D: -; size: -; V: TRBV28; J: TRBJ1-3
DNA: TGTGCCAGCAGCCAAGAGAAGACGGGGGGGGAGCAGTTCTTC; CDR3: CASSQEKTGGEQFF; D: TRBD2; size: -; V: TRBV14; J: TRBJ2-1
DNA: TGTGCAAAGGGGCCTTATAGCAATCAGCCCCAGCATTTT; CDR3: CAKGPYSNQPQHF; D: -; size: -; V: TRBV19; J: TRBJ1-5
DNA: TGCGCCAGCAGCCAAGGAAGAACTAGCGGGGTCGGGACCCAGTACTTC; CDR3: CASSQGRTSGVGTQYF; D: TRBD2; size: -; V: TRBV4-1; J: TRBJ2-5
DNA: TGTGCCAGCAGCTTGGGATCAGGGGTTGGCTACACCTTC; CDR3: CASSLGSGVGYTF; D: -; size: -; V: TRBV11-3; J: TRBJ1-2
DNA: TGTGCCAGTACCGATGTTGGGGAGATCAGCAATCAGCCCCAGCATTTT; CDR3: CASTDVGEISNQPQHF; D: -; size: -; V: TRBV19; J: TRBJ1-5
DNA: TGTGCCAGCAGCGTAGCCAGTTTGAACACTGAAGCTTTCTTT; CDR3: CASSVASLNTEAFF; D: -; size: -; V: TRBV9; J: TRBJ1-1
DNA: TGTGCCAGCAGCAGACAGGGCGAAGGCACTGAAGCTTTCTTT; CDR3: CASSRQGEGTEAFF; D: TRBD1; size: once; V: TRBV6-5; J: TRBJ1-1
DNA: TGTGCCAGCAGTCCCGACGGGTTTTCCTACAATGAGCAGTTCTTC; CDR3: CASSPDGFSYNEQFF; D: -; size: -; V: TRBV6-5; J: TRBJ2-1
DNA: TGTGCCAGCAGCGTAGGGACAGGGGAGCAGTACTTC; CDR3: CASSVGTGEQYF; D: TRBD1; size: -; V: TRBV9; J: TRBJ2-7
DNA: TGCAGCGTACGGGGCACTGAAGCTTTCTTT; CDR3: CSVRGTEAFF; D: -; size: -; V: TRBV29-1; J: TRBJ1-1
DNA: TGTGCCAGCAGTTTTGGGACAGGGGGCACAGATACGCAGTATTTT; CDR3: CASSFGTGGTDTQYF; D: TRBD1; size: few; V: TRBV27; J: TRBJ2-3
DNA: TGTGCCAGCAGCCAAGGTACCGCAGACAGCTACTCTGGAAACACCATATATTTT; CDR3: CASSQGTADSYSGNTIYF; D: -; size: -; V: TRBV4-2; J: TRBJ1-3